There are a few counts of the clone carrying this T cell receptor (beta chain). What it recognizes is unknown. The sample originates from a study of T-cell reconstitution after alpha-beta-depleted transplantation in children. Study-level points and caveats: Fresh T-cell production supplied most of the T-cell counts and diversity seen one year after transplant. At around two months after transplant, the alpha-beta T cells were reportedly derived from several hundred expanded clones that came from non-depleted graft cells. Several patients had high TCRbeta diversity at day 60; it came from surviving recipient T cells and thymic progenitors.

Germline V gives CDR1 SGHRS, CDR2 YFSETQ. This CDR3 spans 17 amino acids. The ends were cut back, 1 base at V and 0 bases at J, with 16 bases in the middle. During its preparation, the TCRbeta library received unique molecular identifiers. One entry per CDR3 protein results from TCRdb running MiXCR on the PCR reads. The sample holds just over 950,000 distinct CDR3 sequences, about 30% seen once. This clonotype originated in a boy under two years old who had a stem cell transplant for SCID, so the T cells may come from the graft donor. The sequences come from PBMCs, mostly from graft donor cells, collected 360 days after TCRalphabeta/CD19-depleted stem cell transplant. The rearrangement uses TRBV5-1 and TRBJ1-1, with D possibly TRBD1 on 6 matching bases. CDR3 DNA: TGCGCCAGCAGCTTGCCCTCTGATACAGGGATGAACACTGAAGCTTTCTTT. It encodes CASSLPSDTGMNTEAFF. Looking up the rest from reference TRBV5-1 and TRBJ1-1 gives the full variable domain: KAGVTQTPRYLIKTRGQQVTLSCSPISGHRSVSWYQQTPGQGLQFLFEYFSETQRNKGNFPGRFSGRQFSNSRSEMNVSTLELGDSALYLCASSLPSDTGMNTEAFFGQGTRLTVV.